The clone carrying this T cell receptor (beta chain) has a handful of counts. Antigen unknown. The data were taken from a study of post-analysis software for immune sequencing data. Whole-study results and caveats: The five TRBV segments detected at higher frequency in patients than in controls included TRBV5-6, TRBV5-1 and TRBV20-1.

CDR3 size: 12 residues. V was shortened by 3 bases and J by 4 bases, with 6 bases between the two germline ends. Unique molecular identifiers were present in the TCR beta cDNA libraries. TCRdb re-called the PCR reads through MiXCR, storing one row per CDR3 protein. The table has 600,000 to 700,000 distinct CDR3 sequences, approximately 59% seen once. The clonotype was recovered from a girl between 2 and 10 years old with multiple sclerosis. Sequenced: blood. The chain is built from TRBV12-3 or TRBV12-4 and TRBJ1-1, with D tentatively TRBD1 (6 bases). CDR3 DNA: TGTGCCAGCAGTTTGGACAGCACTGAAGCTTTCTTT. It codes for CASSLDSTEAFF.